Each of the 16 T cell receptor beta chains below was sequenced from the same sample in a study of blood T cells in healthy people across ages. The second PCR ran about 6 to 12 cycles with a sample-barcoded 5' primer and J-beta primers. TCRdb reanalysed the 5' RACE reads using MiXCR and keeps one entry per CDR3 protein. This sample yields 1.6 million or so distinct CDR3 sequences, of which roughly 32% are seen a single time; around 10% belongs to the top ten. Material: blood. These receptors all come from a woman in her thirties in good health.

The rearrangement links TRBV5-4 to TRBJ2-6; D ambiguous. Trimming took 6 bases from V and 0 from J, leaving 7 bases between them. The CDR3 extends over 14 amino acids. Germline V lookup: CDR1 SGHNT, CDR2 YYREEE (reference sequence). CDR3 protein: CASKLGSGANVLTF. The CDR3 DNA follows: TGTGCCAGCAAGTTGGGCTCTGGGGCCAACGTCCTGACTTTC.

CDR3 nucleotides: TGTGCCAGCAGCTTCCCTTGGGCGGGAGGGCCAAGGGGGAATAATGAGCAGTTCTTC. Translated: CASSFPWAGGPRGNNEQFF. The V and J genes are TRBV6-2 or TRBV6-3 and TRBJ2-1; 9 nucleotides line up with TRBD2. V trimming: 6 bases; J trimming: 7 bases; junction bases outside the gene matches: 22. Germline lookup yields CDR1 MNHEY and CDR2 SVGEGT. The CDR3 contains 19 residues.

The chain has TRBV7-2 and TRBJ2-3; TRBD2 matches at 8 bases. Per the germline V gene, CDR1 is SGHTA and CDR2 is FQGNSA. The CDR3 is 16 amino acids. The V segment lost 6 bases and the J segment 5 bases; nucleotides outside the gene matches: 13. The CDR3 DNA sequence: TGTGCCAGCAGTTCCCAAGGCGGGAGGACCATAGATACGCAGTATTTT. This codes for CASSSQGGRTIDTQYF.

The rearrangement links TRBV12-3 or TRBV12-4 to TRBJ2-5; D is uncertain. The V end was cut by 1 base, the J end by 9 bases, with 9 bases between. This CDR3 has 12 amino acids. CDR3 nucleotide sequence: TGTGCCAGCAGTTTAGAACTTGAGGCCCAGTACTTC. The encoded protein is CASSLELEAQYF.

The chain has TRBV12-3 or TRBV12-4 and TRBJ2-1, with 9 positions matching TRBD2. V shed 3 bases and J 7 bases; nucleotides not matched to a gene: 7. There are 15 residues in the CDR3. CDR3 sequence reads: CASSFFSGGVNEQFF. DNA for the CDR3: TGTGCCAGCAGTTTTTTTAGCGGGGGAGTGAATGAGCAGTTCTTC.

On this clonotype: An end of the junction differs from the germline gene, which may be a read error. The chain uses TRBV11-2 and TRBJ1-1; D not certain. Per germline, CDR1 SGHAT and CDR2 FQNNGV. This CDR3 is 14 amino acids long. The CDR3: CASSMDLFHTEAFF. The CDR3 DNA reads TGTGCCAGCAGCATGGATCTTTTTCACACTGAGGCTTTCTTT.

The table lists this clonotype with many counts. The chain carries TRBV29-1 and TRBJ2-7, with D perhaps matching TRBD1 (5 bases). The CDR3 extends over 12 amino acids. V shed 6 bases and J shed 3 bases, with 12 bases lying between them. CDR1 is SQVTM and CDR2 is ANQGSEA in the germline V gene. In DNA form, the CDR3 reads TGCAGCGTGACTGAAGACAGCTACGAGCAGTACTTC. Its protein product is CSVTEDSYEQYF.

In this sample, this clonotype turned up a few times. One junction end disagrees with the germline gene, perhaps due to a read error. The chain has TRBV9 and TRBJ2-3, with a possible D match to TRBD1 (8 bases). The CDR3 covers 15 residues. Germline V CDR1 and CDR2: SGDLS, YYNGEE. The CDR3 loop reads CASSVGGGQAHTQYF. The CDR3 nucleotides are TGTGCCAGCAGCGTAGGCGGGGGACAGGCGCATACGCAATATTTT.

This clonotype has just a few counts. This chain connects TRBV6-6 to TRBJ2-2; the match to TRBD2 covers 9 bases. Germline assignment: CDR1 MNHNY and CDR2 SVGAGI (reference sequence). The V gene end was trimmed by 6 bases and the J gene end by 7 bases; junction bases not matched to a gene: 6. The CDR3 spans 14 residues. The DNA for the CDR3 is TGTGCCAGCAGCCTACGGCGGGAGGGCGGGGAGCTGTTTTTT. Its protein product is CASSLRREGGELFF.

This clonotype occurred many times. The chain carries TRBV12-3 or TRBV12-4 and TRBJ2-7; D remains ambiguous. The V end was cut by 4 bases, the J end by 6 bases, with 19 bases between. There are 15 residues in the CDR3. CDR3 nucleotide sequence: TGTGCCAGCAGTTCAGCTCGTTTAGACTCCGCCGAGCAGTACTTC. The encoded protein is CASSSARLDSAEQYF.

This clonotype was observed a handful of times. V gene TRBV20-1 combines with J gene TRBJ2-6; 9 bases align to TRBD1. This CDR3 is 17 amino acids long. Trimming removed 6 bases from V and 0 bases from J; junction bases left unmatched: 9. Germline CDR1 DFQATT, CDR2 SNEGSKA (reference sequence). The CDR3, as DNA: TGCAGTGCCGGCCCGGGACAGGGAAGCTCTGGGGCCAACGTCCTGACTTTC. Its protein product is CSAGPGQGSSGANVLTF.

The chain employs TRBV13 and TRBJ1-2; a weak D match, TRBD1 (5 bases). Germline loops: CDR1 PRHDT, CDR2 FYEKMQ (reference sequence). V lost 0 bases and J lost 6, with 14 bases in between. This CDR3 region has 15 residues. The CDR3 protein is CASSLGGQAGDGYTF. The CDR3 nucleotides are TGTGCCAGCAGCTTAGGGGGGCAGGCCGGCGATGGCTACACCTTC. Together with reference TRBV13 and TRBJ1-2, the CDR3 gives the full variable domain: AAGVIQSPRHLIKEKRETATLKCYPIPRHDTVYWYQQGPGQDPQFLISFYEKMQSDKGSIPDRFSAQQFSDYHSELNMSSLELGDSALYFCASSLGGQAGDGYTFGSGTRLTVV.

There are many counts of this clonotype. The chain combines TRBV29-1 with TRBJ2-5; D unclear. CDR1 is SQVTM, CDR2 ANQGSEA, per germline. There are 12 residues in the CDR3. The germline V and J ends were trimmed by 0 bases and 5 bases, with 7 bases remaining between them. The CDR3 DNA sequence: TGCAGCGTTGAAGAGGCTGCGGAGACCCAGTACTTC. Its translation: CSVEEAAETQYF.

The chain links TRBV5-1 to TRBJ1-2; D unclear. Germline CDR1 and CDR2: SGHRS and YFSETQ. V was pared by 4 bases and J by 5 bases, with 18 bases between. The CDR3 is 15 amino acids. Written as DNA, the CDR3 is TGCGCCAGCAGCGCAGATGTCTCTAGTCTTTATGGCTACACCTTC. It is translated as CASSADVSSLYGYTF. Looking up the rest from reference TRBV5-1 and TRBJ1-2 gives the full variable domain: KAGVTQTPRYLIKTRGQQVTLSCSPISGHRSVSWYQQTPGQGLQFLFEYFSETQRNKGNFPGRFSGRQFSNSRSEMNVSTLELGDSALYLCASSADVSSLYGYTFGSGTRLTVV.

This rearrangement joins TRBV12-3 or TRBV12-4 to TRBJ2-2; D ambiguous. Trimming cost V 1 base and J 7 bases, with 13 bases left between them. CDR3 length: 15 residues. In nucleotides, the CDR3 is TGTGCCAGCAGTTTAGACGGTTCCGTCAGCGGGGAGCTGTTTTTT. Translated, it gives CASSLDGSVSGELFF.

CDR3 protein: CVTGLFWTGPPGELFF. CDR3 coding DNA: TGTGTCACCGGCCTCTTCTGGACAGGTCCCCCCGGGGAGCTGTTTTTT. The J gene is TRBJ2-2, the V gene TRBV28; 7 bases line up with TRBD1. The germline gives CDR1 MDHEN, CDR2 SYDVKM. The CDR3 runs to 16 residues.